This record concerns one T cell receptor beta chain sequence. The antigen remains undetermined. V lost 4 bases, J lost 4 bases, and 10 bases stayed unmatched. CDR3 length equals 17 residues. CDR1 and CDR2 from the germline V gene are MNHNS and SASEGT. PCR amplification relied on 60 Vbeta primers (plus 13 Jbeta primers). TCRdb's copy holds only in-frame clones and misses some; the assay was immunoSEQ multiplex PCR. Of about 67,000 clones listed, 55% to 80% are singletons. The data originate from a study of cytomegalovirus exposure and HLA in healthy donors. Study-wide points: What a later analysis showed was that several of the most significant clusters appeared linked to common viral pathogens. TRBV6-2, TRBV6-3 and some other V segments were unresolvable in 87-base-pair reads. At a 0.05 false discovery rate, a later analysis found around 15,000 TCR beta sequences to be associated with HLA alleles.

The origin of this receptor is a woman in her 30s in good health and CMV-seronegative. The sample was PBMCs. This chain connects TRBV6-1 to TRBJ1-5; 10 nucleotides line up with TRBD1. The CDR3 reads CASSVTGTGAGNQPQHF. The CDR3 DNA follows: TGTGCCAGCAGTGTCACCGGGACAGGGGCAGGGAATCAGCCCCAGCATTTT.